This TCR beta chain was recorded in a study of OX40 agonist ivuxolimab in advanced cancers. Generated by immunoSEQ multiplex PCR, the TCRdb table keeps only in-frame clones and is missing some. Of around 69,000 clones listed, 70% to 90% are singletons. The sequence derives from an adult with an advanced solid tumor such as melanoma, head and neck, liver or kidney cancer. Sequenced material: CD4+ or CD8+ T cells sorted from blood, taken in a trial of the OX40 agonist ivuxolimab.

The CDR3: CASSEGGTHNQPQHF. Here the CDR3 DNA reads TGTGCCAGCAGTGAAGGAGGGACACACAATCAGCCCCAGCATTTT. The chain recombines TRBV6-1 with TRBJ1-5, with a weak D call TRBD1 (6 bases). The CDR3 is made up of 15 amino acids. V shed 1 base and J shed 3 bases, with 10 bases lying between them. The germline V gene encodes CDR1 MNHNS and CDR2 SASEGT.